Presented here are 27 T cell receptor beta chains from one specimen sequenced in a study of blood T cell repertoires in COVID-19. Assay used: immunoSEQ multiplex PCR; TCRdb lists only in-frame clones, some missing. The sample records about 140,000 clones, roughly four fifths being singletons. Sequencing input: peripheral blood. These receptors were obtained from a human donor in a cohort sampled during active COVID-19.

The DNA for the CDR3 is TGTGCCAGTAGTATAGATCGCCAGGGGGAAAAACTGTTTTTT. Translation: CASSIDRQGEKLFF. The chain is built from TRBV19 and TRBJ1-4; maybe TRBD1 (6 bases). The CDR3 consists of 14 residues. Trimming removed 0 bases from V and 8 bases from J, with 10 bases in between. Germline V gene data show CDR1 as LNHDA and CDR2 as SQIVND (reference sequence). Combining the CDR3 with reference TRBV19 and TRBJ1-4 gives the whole variable domain DGGITQSPKYLFRKEGQNVTLSCEQNLNHDAMYWYRQDPGQGLRLIYYSQIVNDFQKGDIAEGYSVSREKKESFPLTVTSAQKNPTAFYLCASSIDRQGEKLFFGSGTQLSVL.

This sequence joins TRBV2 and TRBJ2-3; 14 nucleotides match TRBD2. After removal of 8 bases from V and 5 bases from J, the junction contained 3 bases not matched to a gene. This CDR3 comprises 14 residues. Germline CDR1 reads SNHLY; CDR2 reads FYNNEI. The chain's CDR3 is CASWTSGRRDTQYF. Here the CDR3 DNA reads TGTGCCAGCTGGACTAGCGGGAGGAGAGATACGCAGTATTTT.

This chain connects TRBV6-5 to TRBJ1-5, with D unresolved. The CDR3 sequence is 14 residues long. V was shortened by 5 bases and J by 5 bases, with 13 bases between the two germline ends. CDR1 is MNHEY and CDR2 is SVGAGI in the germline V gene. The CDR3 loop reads CASSPSTADQPQHF. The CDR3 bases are TGTGCCAGCAGTCCCAGTACGGCGGATCAGCCCCAGCATTTT.

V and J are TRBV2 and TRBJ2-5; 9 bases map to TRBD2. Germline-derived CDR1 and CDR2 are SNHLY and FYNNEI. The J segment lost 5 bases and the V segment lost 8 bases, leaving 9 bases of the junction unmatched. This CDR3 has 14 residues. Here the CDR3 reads CASGKGLALETQYF. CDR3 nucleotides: TGTGCCAGCGGGAAGGGACTAGCCCTCGAGACCCAGTACTTC.

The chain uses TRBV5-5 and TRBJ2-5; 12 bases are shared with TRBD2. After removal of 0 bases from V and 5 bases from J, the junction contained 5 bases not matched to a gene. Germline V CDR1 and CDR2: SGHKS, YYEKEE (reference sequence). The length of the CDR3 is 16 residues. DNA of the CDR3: TGTGCCAGCAGCTTGGTTCTAGCGGGAGGGGGTGAGACCCAGTACTTC. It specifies CASSLVLAGGGETQYF.

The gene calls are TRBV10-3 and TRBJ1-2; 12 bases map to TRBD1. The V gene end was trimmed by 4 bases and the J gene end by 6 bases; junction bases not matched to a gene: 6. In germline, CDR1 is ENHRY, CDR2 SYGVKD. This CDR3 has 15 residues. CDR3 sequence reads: CAISGQGQGANGYTF. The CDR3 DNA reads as TGTGCCATCAGTGGCCAGGGACAGGGGGCGAATGGCTACACCTTC.

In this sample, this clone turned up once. The CDR3 is CASTLAVSTDTQYF. The CDR3 nucleotides read TGTGCCAGCACTCTAGCAGTAAGCACAGATACGCAGTATTTT. The rearrangement links TRBV6-4 to TRBJ2-3, with a weak D call TRBD2 (5 bases). V lost 7 bases to trimming and J lost 0 bases, with 11 bases between them. The germline CDR1 and CDR2 sequences are MRHNA and SNTAGT. The CDR3 runs to 14 residues.

CDR3 DNA: TGTGCCAGCAGCAAAGGGCGGAGAGGACAACCTAGAAACACCATATATTTT. Translated: CASSKGRRGQPRNTIYF. The genes are TRBV21-1 and TRBJ1-3; TRBD1, the D gene given by the table, was not confirmed from the DNA. TRBV21-1 is marked as a pseudogene. CDR3 length equals 17 residues.

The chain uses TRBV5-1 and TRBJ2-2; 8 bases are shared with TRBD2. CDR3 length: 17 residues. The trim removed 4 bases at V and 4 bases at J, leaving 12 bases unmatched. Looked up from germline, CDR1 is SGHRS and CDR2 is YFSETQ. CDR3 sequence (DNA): TGCGCCAGCAGCGGGCCGGGCGGGAGGATTTTCACCGGGGAGCTGTTTTTT. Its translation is CASSGPGGRIFTGELFF.

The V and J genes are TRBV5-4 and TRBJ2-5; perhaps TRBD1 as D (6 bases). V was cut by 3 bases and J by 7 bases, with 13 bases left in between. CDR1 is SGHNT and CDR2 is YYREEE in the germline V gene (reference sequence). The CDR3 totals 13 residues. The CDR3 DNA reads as TGTGCCAGCAGCTACCAGGGGTTTGGGACCCAGTACTTC. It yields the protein CASSYQGFGTQYF. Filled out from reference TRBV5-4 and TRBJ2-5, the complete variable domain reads ETGVTQSPTHLIKTRGQQVTLRCSSQSGHNTVSWYQQALGQGPQFIFQYYREEENGRGNFPPRFSGLQFPNYSSELNVNALELDDSALYLCASSYQGFGTQYFGPGTRLLVL.

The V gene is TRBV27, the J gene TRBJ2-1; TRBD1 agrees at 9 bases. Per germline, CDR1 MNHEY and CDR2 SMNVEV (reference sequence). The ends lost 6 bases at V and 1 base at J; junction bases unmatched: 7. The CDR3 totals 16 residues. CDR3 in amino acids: CASSAGTGLSYNEQFF. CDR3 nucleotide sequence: TGTGCCAGCAGCGCCGGGACAGGGTTATCCTACAATGAGCAGTTCTTC.

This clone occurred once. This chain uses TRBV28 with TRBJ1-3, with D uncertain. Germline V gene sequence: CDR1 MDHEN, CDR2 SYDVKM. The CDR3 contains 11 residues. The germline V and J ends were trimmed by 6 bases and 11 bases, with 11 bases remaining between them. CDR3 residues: CASSTFGAIYF. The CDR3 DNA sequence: TGTGCCAGCAGCACCTTCGGGGCCATATATTTT.

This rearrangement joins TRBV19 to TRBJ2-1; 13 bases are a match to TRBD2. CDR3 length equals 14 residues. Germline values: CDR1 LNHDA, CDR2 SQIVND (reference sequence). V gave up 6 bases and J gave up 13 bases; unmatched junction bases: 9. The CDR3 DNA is TGTGCCAGTAGGGAGCCCGGGACTAGCGGGAACCAGTTCTTC. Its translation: CASREPGTSGNQFF.

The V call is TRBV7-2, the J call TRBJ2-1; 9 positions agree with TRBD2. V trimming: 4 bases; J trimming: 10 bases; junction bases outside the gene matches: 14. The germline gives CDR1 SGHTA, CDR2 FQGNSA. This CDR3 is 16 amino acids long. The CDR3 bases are TGTGCCAGCAGCTACGGTGGGGGACTAGCTGGTAAGGAGCAGTTCTTC. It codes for CASSYGGGLAGKEQFF.

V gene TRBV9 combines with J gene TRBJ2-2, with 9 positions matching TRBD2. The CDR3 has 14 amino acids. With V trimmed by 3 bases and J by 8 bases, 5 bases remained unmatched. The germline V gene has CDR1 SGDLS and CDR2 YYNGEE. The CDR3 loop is CASSARLAEGELFF. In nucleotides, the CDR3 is TGTGCCAGCAGCGCCCGACTAGCGGAAGGGGAGCTGTTTTTT.

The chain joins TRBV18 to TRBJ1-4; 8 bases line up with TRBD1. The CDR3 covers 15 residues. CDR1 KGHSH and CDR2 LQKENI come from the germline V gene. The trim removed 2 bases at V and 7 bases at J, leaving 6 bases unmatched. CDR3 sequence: CASSPVGTGGEKLFF. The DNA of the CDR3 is TGTGCCAGCTCACCAGTGGGGACAGGAGGTGAAAAACTGTTTTTT.

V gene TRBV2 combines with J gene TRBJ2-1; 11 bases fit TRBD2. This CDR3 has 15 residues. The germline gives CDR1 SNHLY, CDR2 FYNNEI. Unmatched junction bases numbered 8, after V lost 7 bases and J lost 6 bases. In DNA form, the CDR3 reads TGTGCCAGCACCGAGGGGCTAGCGGGAGGCAATGAGCAGTTCTTC. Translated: CASTEGLAGGNEQFF.

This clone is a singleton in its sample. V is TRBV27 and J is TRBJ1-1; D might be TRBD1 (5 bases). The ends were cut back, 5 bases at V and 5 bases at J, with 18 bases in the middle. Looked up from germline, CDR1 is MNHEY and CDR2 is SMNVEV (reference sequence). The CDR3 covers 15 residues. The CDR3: CASSQWGVVGTEAFF. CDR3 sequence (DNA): TGTGCCAGCAGTCAATGGGGGGTGGTCGGAACTGAAGCTTTCTTT.

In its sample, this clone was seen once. In DNA, the CDR3 is TGTGCCAGCAGTAACAGGGGGCAGAATAATGAAAAACTGTTTTTT. This translates into CASSNRGQNNEKLFF. The V gene is TRBV27, the J gene TRBJ1-4; 9 nucleotides align to TRBD1. This CDR3 spans 15 amino acids. Trimming took 5 bases from V and 4 from J; bases not matched to a gene: 5. CDR1 and CDR2 from the germline V gene are MNHEY and SMNVEV (reference sequence).

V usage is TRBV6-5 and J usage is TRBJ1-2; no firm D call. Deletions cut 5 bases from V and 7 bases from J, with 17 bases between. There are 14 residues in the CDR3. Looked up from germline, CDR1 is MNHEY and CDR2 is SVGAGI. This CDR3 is CASSRSGNSLGYTF. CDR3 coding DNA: TGTGCCAGCAGTCGAAGCGGGAATTCGCTTGGCTACACCTTC.

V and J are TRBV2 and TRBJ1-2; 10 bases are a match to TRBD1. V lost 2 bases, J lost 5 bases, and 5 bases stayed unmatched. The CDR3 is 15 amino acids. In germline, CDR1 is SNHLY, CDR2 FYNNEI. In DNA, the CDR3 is TGTGCCAGCAGTGAACTGCCGGGACAGGGGTATGGCTACACCTTC. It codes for CASSELPGQGYGYTF.

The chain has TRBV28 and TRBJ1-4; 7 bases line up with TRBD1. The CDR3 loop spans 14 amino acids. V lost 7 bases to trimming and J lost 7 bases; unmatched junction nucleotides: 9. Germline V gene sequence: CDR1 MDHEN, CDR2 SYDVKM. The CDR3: CASTQRRGREKLFF. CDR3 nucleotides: TGTGCCAGCACCCAAAGGAGGGGGCGTGAAAAACTGTTTTTT.

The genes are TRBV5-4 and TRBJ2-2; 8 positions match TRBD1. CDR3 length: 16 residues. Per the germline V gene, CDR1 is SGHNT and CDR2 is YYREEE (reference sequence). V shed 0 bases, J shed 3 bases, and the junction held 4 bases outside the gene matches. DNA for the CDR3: TGTGCCAGCAGCTTGGAACCACAGGGGGACACCGGGGAGCTGTTTTTT. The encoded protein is CASSLEPQGDTGELFF.

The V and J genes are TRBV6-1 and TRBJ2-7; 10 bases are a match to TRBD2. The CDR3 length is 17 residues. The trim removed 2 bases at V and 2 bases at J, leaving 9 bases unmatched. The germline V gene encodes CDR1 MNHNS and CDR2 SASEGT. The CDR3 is CASSELAGEVRAYEQYF. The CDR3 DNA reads TGTGCCAGCAGTGAACTAGCGGGAGAGGTAAGGGCCTACGAGCAGTACTTC.

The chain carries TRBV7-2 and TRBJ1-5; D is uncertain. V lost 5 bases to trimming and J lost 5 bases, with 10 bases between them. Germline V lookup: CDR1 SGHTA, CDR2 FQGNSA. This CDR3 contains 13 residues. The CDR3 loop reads CASSRELDQPQHF. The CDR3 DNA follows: TGTGCCAGCAGCAGGGAGCTAGATCAGCCCCAGCATTTT.

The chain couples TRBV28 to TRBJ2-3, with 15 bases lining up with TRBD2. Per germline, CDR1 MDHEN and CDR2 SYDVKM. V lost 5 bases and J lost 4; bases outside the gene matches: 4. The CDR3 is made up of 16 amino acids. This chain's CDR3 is CASSRTSGRGADTQYF. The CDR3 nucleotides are TGTGCCAGCAGTAGGACTAGCGGGAGGGGGGCAGATACGCAGTATTTT. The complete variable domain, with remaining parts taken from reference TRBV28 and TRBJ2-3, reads DVKVTQSSRYLVKRTGEKVFLECVQDMDHENMFWYRQDPGLGLRLIYFSYDVKMKEKGDIPEGYSVSREKKERFSLILESASTNQTSMYLCASSRTSGRGADTQYFGPGTRLTVL.

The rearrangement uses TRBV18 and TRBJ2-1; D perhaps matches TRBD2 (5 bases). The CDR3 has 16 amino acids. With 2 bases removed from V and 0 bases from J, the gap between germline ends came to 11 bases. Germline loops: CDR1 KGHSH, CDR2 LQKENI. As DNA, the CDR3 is TGTGCCAGCTCACCAATACTGGGGAGCTCCTACAATGAGCAGTTCTTC. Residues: CASSPILGSSYNEQFF. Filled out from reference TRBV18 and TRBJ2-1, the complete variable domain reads NAGVMQNPRHLVRRRGQEARLRCSPMKGHSHVYWYRQLPEEGLKFMVYLQKENIIDESGMPKERFSAEFPKEGPSILRIQQVVRGDSAAYFCASSPILGSSYNEQFFGPGTRLTVL.